These 28 T cell receptor beta chains share one sample of origin, sequenced in a study of blood T cell repertoires in COVID-19. Sequencing used immunoSEQ multiplex PCR; TCRdb keeps in-frame clones, though not all of them. Among a few hundred thousand clones listed, approximately 82% were seen once. Sequencing was done on a sample of peripheral blood. The origin of the receptors is a woman in her thirties or forties who had recovered from COVID-19.

The chain couples TRBV6-5 to TRBJ2-7; TRBD1 agrees at 7 bases. V was clipped by 6 bases and J by 3 bases; unmatched bases: 11. CDR1 and CDR2 (germline): MNHEY, SVGAGI. The CDR3 length is 15 residues. This CDR3 is CASRVRQGLNYEQYF. The CDR3, as DNA: TGTGCCAGCAGGGTCCGACAGGGCCTAAACTACGAGCAGTACTTC.

The V gene is TRBV3-1 (or the pseudogene TRBV3-2), the J gene TRBJ2-5, with D perhaps matching TRBD1 (6 bases). Trimming left V 6 bases short and J 4 bases short, with 12 bases between. The germline CDR1 and CDR2 sequences are LGHDT and YNNKEL (reference sequence). CDR3 size: 13 residues. CDR3 loop: CASRRGGIETQYF. The DNA of the CDR3 is TGTGCCAGCAGGCGAGGGGGTATAGAGACCCAGTACTTC.

The CDR3 spells CASSPGGAGGNTIYF. The CDR3 DNA sequence: TGTGCCAGCAGCCCAGGGGGCGCGGGAGGAAACACCATATATTTT. The chain has TRBV7-2 and TRBJ1-3; 8 bases are a match to TRBD1. The CDR3 contains 15 residues. The junction had 7 bases not matched to a gene; V was cut back by 5 bases and J by 4 bases. Germline V gene lookup returns CDR1 SGHTA and CDR2 FQGNSA.

This clone was seen a handful of times. This chain joins TRBV6-5 and TRBJ1-1; perhaps TRBD1 as D (5 bases). Trimming shortened V by 2 bases and J by 1 base, and 8 bases separated the two germline ends. Germline CDR1 MNHEY, CDR2 SVGAGI. The CDR3 is 14 residues long. The CDR3 sequence: CASSYGHRNTEAFF. The DNA of the CDR3 is TGTGCCAGCAGTTACGGACACCGGAACACTGAAGCTTTCTTT.

The rearrangement uses TRBV29-1 and TRBJ2-3; 7 bases map to TRBD1. CDR3 length equals 13 residues. Unmatched junction bases numbered 4, after V lost 5 bases and J lost 2 bases. CDR1 is SQVTM, CDR2 ANQGSEA, per germline. The CDR3 reads CSVRDSHTDTQYF. The CDR3 bases are TGCAGCGTTCGGGACAGCCACACAGATACGCAGTATTTT.

The chain links TRBV4-3 to TRBJ2-3, with TRBD2 identical over 12 bases. The CDR3 runs 17 residues. V shed 0 bases, J shed 7 bases, and the junction held 8 bases outside the gene matches. Germline CDR1 and CDR2: LGHNA and YSLEER. The CDR3 DNA sequence: TGCGCCAGCAGCCAAGAACGGGCTAGCGGGGGGGCGTATACGCAGTATTTT. Protein: CASSQERASGGAYTQYF.

The chain has TRBV4-2 and TRBJ2-5, with 12 bases lining up with TRBD2. The germline V gene has CDR1 LGHNA and CDR2 YNFKEQ. The CDR3 consists of 16 residues. The junction had 2 bases not matched to a gene; V was cut back by 1 base and J by 2 bases. CDR3 amino acids: CASSQGLAGEQETQYF. The CDR3, as DNA: TGTGCCAGCAGCCAAGGACTAGCGGGGGAACAAGAGACCCAGTACTTC.

This chain connects TRBV6-5 to TRBJ2-7; 12 bases are a match to TRBD1. This CDR3 spans 15 amino acids. Germline loops: CDR1 MNHEY, CDR2 SVGAGI. The V gene end was trimmed by 1 base and the J gene end by 7 bases; junction bases not matched to a gene: 5. The CDR3 loop is CASSYLGQGAREQYF. CDR3 sequence (DNA): TGTGCCAGCAGTTACTTGGGACAGGGGGCGCGTGAGCAGTACTTC.

The rearrangement uses TRBV3-1 (or the pseudogene TRBV3-2) and TRBJ2-3; the match to TRBD1 covers 7 bases. The V gene end was trimmed by 0 bases and the J gene end by 4 bases; junction bases not matched to a gene: 1. The length of the CDR3 is 14 residues. The germline gives CDR1 LGHDT, CDR2 YNNKEL (reference sequence). As DNA, the CDR3 is TGTGCCAGCAGCCAAGAGACAGGGTCAGATACGCAGTATTTT. It translates to CASSQETGSDTQYF.

This chain joins TRBV4-3 and TRBJ1-4; 7 bases fit TRBD1. V trimming: 1 base; J trimming: 10 bases; junction bases outside the gene matches: 12. CDR1 and CDR2 from the germline V gene are LGHNA and YSLEER. CDR3 size: 16 residues. The CDR3 reads CASSQGGMAGGRKLFF. The CDR3 region has the DNA TGCGCCAGCAGCCAAGGGGGGATGGCAGGGGGGAGAAAACTGTTTTTT.

The CDR3 sequence: CASSPSEDTQYF. CDR3 coding DNA: TGTGCCAGCTCACCTAGCGAGGATACGCAGTATTTT. V gene TRBV18 combines with J gene TRBJ2-3, with a tentative D call TRBD2 (5 bases). Germline V lookup: CDR1 KGHSH, CDR2 LQKENI. The CDR3 spans 12 residues. The V end lost 3 bases, the J end lost 6 bases, and 7 bases lay between the germline ends.

This sequence joins TRBV6-6 and TRBJ1-5; D is unresolved. The CDR3 loop spans 15 amino acids. CDR1 is MNHNY and CDR2 is SVGAGI in the germline V gene (reference sequence). Trimming pared 5 bases from V and 0 bases from J, leaving 11 bases between. CDR3 in DNA: TGTGCCAGCAGTCCCGGAGCGTATAGCAATCAGCCCCAGCATTTT. It translates to CASSPGAYSNQPQHF.

The chain recombines TRBV19 with TRBJ2-3; 9 bases are shared with TRBD2. CDR1 and CDR2 from the germline V gene are LNHDA and SQIVND (reference sequence). The CDR3 sequence is 16 residues long. The V gene end was trimmed by 3 bases and the J gene end by 6 bases; junction bases not matched to a gene: 10. CDR3 protein: CASSIMAGGTLDTQYF. CDR3 bases: TGTGCCAGTAGTATTATGGCGGGGGGGACCTTGGATACGCAGTATTTT.

The J gene is TRBJ2-1, the V gene TRBV28; perhaps TRBD2 as D (6 bases). This CDR3 has 12 amino acids. CDR1 and CDR2 from the germline V gene are MDHEN and SYDVKM. Trimming took 5 bases from V and 10 from J, leaving 12 bases between them. The CDR3 loop reads CASSLLASEQFF. In nucleotides, the CDR3 is TGTGCCAGCAGTCTACTAGCTTCCGAGCAGTTCTTC. The whole variable domain, remainder taken from reference TRBV28 and TRBJ2-1, is DVKVTQSSRYLVKRTGEKVFLECVQDMDHENMFWYRQDPGLGLRLIYFSYDVKMKEKGDIPEGYSVSREKKERFSLILESASTNQTSMYLCASSLLASEQFFGPGTRLTVL.

V usage is TRBV6-1 and J usage is TRBJ1-3; no clear D. The germline V gene has CDR1 MNHNS and CDR2 SASEGT. Trimming took 3 bases from V and 5 from J, leaving 5 bases between them. The CDR3 consists of 12 residues. CDR3 loop: CASSDRRNTIYF. Written as DNA, the CDR3 is TGTGCCAGCAGTGACAGGAGAAACACCATATATTTT.

V usage is TRBV7-9 and J usage is TRBJ1-1; D is uncertain. CDR3 size: 15 residues. Trimming cost V 3 bases and J 3 bases, with 14 bases left between them. Per the germline V gene, CDR1 is SEHNR and CDR2 is FQNEAQ (reference sequence). The CDR3 sequence: CASSFGGSRDTEAFF. CDR3 bases: TGTGCCAGCAGCTTCGGAGGATCACGGGACACTGAAGCTTTCTTT.

The chain joins TRBV12-3 or TRBV12-4 to TRBJ1-6, with unresolved D. V dropped 1 base and J dropped 11 bases, with 9 bases sitting between them. The CDR3 loop spans 13 amino acids. The CDR3 is CASSLGGRTPLHF. For the CDR3, the DNA is TGTGCCAGCAGTTTAGGCGGCCGTACACCCCTCCACTTT.

J is TRBJ2-3 and V is TRBV9, with D unclear. This CDR3 spans 13 amino acids. Germline lookup yields CDR1 SGDLS and CDR2 YYNGEE. V was shortened by 0 bases and J by 4 bases, with 6 bases between the two germline ends. The CDR3 spells CASSVGQADTQYF. The CDR3 DNA sequence: TGTGCCAGCAGCGTAGGGCAGGCAGATACGCAGTATTTT.

This chain joins TRBV5-1 and TRBJ1-4; D gene unclear. V dropped 0 bases and J dropped 0 bases, with 12 bases sitting between them. Germline V gives CDR1 SGHRS, CDR2 YFSETQ. The CDR3 contains 17 residues. CDR3 amino acids: CASSLGLPTATNEKLFF. The CDR3 nucleotides read TGCGCCAGCAGCTTGGGTCTTCCGACTGCAACTAATGAAAAACTGTTTTTT.

The V gene is TRBV18, the J gene TRBJ1-6, with D possibly matching TRBD1 (5 bases). V lost 3 bases and J lost 0, with 9 bases in between. This CDR3 spans 16 amino acids. Looked up from germline, CDR1 is KGHSH and CDR2 is LQKENI. CDR3 DNA: TGTGCCAGCTCACCCGACAGATTCTCCTATAATTCACCCCTCCACTTT. Translated: CASSPDRFSYNSPLHF.

The chain employs TRBV18 and TRBJ1-1; D is perhaps TRBD1 (6 bases). V lost 3 bases and J lost 0, with 14 bases in between. The V gene's germline CDR1 is KGHSH and CDR2 LQKENI. The CDR3 runs 16 residues. CDR3: CASSPLAGALNTEAFF. DNA for the CDR3: TGTGCCAGCTCACCCTTGGCAGGGGCCCTGAACACTGAAGCTTTCTTT.

J is TRBJ1-2 and V is TRBV9, with TRBD1 matching 9 bases. Trimming took 4 bases from V and 6 from J; bases not matched to a gene: 10. Germline values: CDR1 SGDLS, CDR2 YYNGEE. CDR3 length: 15 amino acids. The CDR3 nucleotides are TGTGCCAGCAGCCCAAGTGGGACAGGGTCTAATGGCTACACCTTC. Amino acid sequence: CASSPSGTGSNGYTF.

The chain has TRBV6-5 and TRBJ2-7; 7 bases are a match to TRBD1. The V segment lost 5 bases and the J segment 0 bases; nucleotides outside the gene matches: 4. CDR3 length: 14 residues. Per the germline V gene, CDR1 is MNHEY and CDR2 is SVGAGI. CDR3: CASSLQGSSYEQYF. As DNA, the CDR3 is TGTGCCAGCAGTCTACAGGGGTCCTCCTACGAGCAGTACTTC.

The chain uses TRBV12-3 or TRBV12-4 and TRBJ2-3; D ambiguous. The CDR3 has 12 amino acids. Trimming shortened V by 0 bases and J by 5 bases, and 3 bases separated the two germline ends. CDR3 in DNA: TGTGCCAGCAGTTTAGCCGGAGATACGCAGTATTTT. This codes for CASSLAGDTQYF.

This clone was detected once. The chain links TRBV4-3 to TRBJ2-7, with a possible D match to TRBD2 (7 bases). CDR3 size: 15 residues. V was cut by 0 bases and J by 3 bases, with 12 bases left in between. Germline CDR1 is LGHNA and CDR2 is YSLEER. The CDR3 coding sequence is TGCGCCAGCAGCCAAGAGTGGGGGGGCCGCTACGAGCAGTACTTC. It yields the protein CASSQEWGGRYEQYF.

The rearrangement uses TRBV7-8 and TRBJ1-6; D possibly corresponds to TRBD1 (5 bases). Per the germline V gene, CDR1 is SGHVS and CDR2 is FQNEAQ. V gave up 1 base and J gave up 10 bases, with 11 bases separating them. CDR3 size: 14 residues. The CDR3 loop reads CASSLVQGGSPLHF. The DNA for the CDR3 is TGTGCCAGCAGCTTAGTGCAGGGAGGATCACCCCTCCACTTT.

The chain carries TRBV6-4 and TRBJ2-4; possibly TRBD2 for D (6 bases). The germline V gene has CDR1 MRHNA and CDR2 SNTAGT. V dropped 11 bases and J dropped 3 bases, with 32 bases sitting between them. The CDR3 is 19 residues long. The CDR3 sequence: CAQPRQGGIEALDKNIQYF. The CDR3 bases are TGTGCCCAACCGCGGCAGGGAGGAATAGAAGCGCTGGACAAAAACATTCAGTACTTC.

This rearrangement joins TRBV19 to TRBJ1-2; no clear D. The CDR3 length is 15 residues. Trimming shortened V by 4 bases and J by 4 bases, and 16 bases separated the two germline ends. Germline V gives CDR1 LNHDA, CDR2 SQIVND (reference sequence). The CDR3 loop reads CASSTPVREGYGYTF. In DNA, the CDR3 is TGTGCCAGTAGTACCCCAGTCCGGGAGGGCTATGGCTACACCTTC.